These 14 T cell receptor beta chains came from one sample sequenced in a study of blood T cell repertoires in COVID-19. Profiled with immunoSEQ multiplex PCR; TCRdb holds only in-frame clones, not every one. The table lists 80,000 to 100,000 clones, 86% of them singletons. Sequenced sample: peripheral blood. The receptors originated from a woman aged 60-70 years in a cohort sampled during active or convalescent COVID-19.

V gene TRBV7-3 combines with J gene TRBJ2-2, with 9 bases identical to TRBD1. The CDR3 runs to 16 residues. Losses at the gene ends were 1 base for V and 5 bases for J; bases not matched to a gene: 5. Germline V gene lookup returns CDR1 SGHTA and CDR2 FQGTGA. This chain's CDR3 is CASSLKTGGGTGELFF. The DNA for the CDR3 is TGTGCCAGCAGCTTAAAGACAGGGGGAGGTACCGGGGAGCTGTTTTTT.

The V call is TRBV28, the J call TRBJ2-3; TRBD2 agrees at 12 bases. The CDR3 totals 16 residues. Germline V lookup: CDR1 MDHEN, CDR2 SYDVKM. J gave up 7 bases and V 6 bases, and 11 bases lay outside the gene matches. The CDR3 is CASRPETSGSENTQYF. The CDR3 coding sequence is TGTGCCAGCAGACCGGAGACTAGCGGGAGTGAGAATACGCAGTATTTT.

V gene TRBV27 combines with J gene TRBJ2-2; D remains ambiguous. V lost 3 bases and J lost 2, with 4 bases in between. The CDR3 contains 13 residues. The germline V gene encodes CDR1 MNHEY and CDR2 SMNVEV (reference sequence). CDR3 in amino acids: CASSFLNTGELFF. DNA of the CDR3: TGTGCCAGCAGTTTTCTCAACACCGGGGAGCTGTTTTTT.

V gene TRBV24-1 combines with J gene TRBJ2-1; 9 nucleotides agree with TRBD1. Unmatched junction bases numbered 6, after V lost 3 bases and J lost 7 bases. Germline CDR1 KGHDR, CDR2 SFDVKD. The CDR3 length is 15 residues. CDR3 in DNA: TGTGCCACCAGTGATGGACAGGGGATAAGGAATGAGCAGTTCTTC. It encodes CATSDGQGIRNEQFF.

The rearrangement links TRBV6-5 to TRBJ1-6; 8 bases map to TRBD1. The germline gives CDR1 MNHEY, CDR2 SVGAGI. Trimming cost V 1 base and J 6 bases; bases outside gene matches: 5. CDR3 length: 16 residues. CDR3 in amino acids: CASSYYQGAGNSPLHF. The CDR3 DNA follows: TGTGCCAGCAGTTACTACCAGGGGGCCGGTAATTCACCCCTCCACTTT.

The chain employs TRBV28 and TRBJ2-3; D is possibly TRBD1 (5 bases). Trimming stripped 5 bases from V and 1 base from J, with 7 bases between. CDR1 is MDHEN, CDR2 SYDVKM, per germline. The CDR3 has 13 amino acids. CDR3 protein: CASSQGGTDTQYF. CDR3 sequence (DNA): TGTGCCAGCAGTCAAGGGGGCACAGATACGCAGTATTTT.

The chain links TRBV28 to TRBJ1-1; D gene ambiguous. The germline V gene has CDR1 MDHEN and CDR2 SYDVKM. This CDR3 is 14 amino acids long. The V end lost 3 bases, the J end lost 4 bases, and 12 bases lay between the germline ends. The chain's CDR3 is CASSLGSLGTEAFF. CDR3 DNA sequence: TGTGCCAGCAGTTTGGGGAGCCTGGGCACTGAAGCTTTCTTT.

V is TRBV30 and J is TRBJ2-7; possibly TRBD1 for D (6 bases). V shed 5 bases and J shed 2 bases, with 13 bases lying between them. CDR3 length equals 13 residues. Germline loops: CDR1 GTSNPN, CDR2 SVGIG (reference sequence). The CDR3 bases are TGTGCCTGGGTTTACCGGGACACCTACGAGCAGTACTTC. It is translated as CAWVYRDTYEQYF.

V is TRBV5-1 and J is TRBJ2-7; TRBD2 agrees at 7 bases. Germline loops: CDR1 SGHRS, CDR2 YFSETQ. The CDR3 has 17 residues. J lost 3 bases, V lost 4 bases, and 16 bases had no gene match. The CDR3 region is CASSPQVREVGDYEQYF. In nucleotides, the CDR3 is TGCGCCAGCAGCCCCCAGGTCCGGGAGGTGGGGGACTACGAGCAGTACTTC.

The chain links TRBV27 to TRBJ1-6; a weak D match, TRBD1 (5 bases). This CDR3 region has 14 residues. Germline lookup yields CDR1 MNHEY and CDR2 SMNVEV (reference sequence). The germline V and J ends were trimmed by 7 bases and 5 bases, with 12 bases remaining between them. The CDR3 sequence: CASTRGNHNSPLHF. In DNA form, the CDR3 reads TGTGCCAGCACGCGGGGGAATCATAATTCACCCCTCCACTTT.

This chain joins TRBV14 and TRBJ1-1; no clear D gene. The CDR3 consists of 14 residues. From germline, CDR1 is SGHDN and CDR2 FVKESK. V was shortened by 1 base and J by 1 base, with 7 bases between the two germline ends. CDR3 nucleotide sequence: TGTGCCAGCAGCCAAGTGTGGGCGAACACTGAAGCTTTCTTT. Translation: CASSQVWANTEAFF.

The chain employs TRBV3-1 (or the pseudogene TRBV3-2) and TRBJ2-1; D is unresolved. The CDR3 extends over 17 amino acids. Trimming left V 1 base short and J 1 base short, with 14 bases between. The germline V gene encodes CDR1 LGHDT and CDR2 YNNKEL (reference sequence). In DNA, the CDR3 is TGTGCCAGCAGCCAAGCTCTCCGTTTAGAATCCTACAATGAGCAGTTCTTC. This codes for CASSQALRLESYNEQFF.

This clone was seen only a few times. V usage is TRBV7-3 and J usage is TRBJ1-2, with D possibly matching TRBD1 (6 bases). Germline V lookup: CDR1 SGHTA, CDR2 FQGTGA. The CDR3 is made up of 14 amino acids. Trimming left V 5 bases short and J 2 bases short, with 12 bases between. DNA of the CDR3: TGTGCCAGCAGCCGAGGGACACGCAACTATGGCTACACCTTC. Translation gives CASSRGTRNYGYTF.

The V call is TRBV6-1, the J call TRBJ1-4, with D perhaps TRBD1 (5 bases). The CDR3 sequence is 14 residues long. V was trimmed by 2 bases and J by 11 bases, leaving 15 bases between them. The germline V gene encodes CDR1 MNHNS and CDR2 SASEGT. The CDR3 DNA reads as TGTGCCAGCAGTGAACTAACTCCCCGGGGGAAACTGTTTTTT. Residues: CASSELTPRGKLFF.